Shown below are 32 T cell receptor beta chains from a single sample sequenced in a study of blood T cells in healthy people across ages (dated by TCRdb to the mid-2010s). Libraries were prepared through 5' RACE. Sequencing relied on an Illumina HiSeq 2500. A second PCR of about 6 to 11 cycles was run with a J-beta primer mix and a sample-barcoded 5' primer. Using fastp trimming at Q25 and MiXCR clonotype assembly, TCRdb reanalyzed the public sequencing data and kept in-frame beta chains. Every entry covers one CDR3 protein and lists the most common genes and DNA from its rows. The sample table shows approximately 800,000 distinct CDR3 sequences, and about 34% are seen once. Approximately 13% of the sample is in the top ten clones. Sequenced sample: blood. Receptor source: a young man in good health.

The CDR3 sequence is CASSVRAGGGYTF. In nucleotides, the CDR3 is TGTGCCAGCAGTGTACGGGCAGGGGGAGGCTACACCTTC. The gene calls are TRBV27 and TRBJ1-2; 7 bases align to TRBD1. V shed 5 bases, J shed 8 bases, and the junction held 8 bases outside the gene matches. Germline V gene sequence: CDR1 MNHEY, CDR2 SMNVEV (reference sequence). The CDR3 is 13 residues long.

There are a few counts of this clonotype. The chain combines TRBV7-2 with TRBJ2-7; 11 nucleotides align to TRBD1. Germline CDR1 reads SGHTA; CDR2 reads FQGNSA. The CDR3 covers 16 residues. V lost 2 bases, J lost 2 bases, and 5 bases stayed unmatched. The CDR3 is CASSLKSGQGAYEQYF. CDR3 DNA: TGTGCCAGCAGCTTAAAATCGGGACAGGGGGCCTACGAGCAGTACTTC.

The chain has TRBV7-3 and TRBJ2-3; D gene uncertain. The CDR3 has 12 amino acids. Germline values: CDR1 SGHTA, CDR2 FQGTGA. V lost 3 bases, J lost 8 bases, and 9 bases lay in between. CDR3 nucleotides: TGTGCCAGCAGCTTCCCTGGGTCTACGCAGTATTTT. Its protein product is CASSFPGSTQYF.

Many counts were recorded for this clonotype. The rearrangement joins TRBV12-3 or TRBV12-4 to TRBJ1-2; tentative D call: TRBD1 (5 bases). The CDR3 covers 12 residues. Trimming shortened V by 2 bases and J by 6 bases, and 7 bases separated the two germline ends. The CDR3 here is CASSLKGNGYTF. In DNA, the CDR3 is TGTGCCAGCAGTTTAAAGGGGAATGGCTACACCTTC.

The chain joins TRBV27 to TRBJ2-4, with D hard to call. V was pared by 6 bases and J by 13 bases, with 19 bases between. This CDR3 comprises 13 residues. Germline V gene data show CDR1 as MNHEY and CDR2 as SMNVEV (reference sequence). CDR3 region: CASSHIIGNEQYF. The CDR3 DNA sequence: TGTGCCAGCAGCCACATAATCGGAAATGAGCAGTACTTC.

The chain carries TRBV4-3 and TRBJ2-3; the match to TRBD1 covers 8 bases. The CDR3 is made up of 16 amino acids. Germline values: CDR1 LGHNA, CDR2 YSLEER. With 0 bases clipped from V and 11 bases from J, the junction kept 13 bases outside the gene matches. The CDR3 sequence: CASSQEDGQGSNWQYF. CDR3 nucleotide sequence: TGCGCCAGCAGCCAAGAGGACGGACAGGGATCGAATTGGCAGTATTTT.

The CDR3 spells CASSHTPSSDTQYF. The CDR3 nucleotides are TGCGCCAGCAGCCACACACCGTCCTCAGATACGCAGTATTTT. The chain has TRBV4-3 and TRBJ2-3; unclear D gene. In germline, CDR1 is LGHNA, CDR2 YSLEER. The CDR3 runs to 14 residues. V lost 3 bases and J lost 4, with 11 bases in between.

This chain's CDR3 is CSARDSTGTSGSFPYNEQYF. The CDR3 nucleotides are TGCAGTGCTAGAGATTCCACGGGGACTAGCGGGTCATTTCCCTACAATGAGCAGTACTTC. The J gene is TRBJ2-7, the V gene TRBV20-1, with 12 bases lining up with TRBD2. Germline V lookup: CDR1 DFQATT, CDR2 SNEGSKA (reference sequence). The V and J ends lost 0 bases and 7 bases, in that order; junction bases with no gene match: 22. The CDR3 has 20 amino acids.

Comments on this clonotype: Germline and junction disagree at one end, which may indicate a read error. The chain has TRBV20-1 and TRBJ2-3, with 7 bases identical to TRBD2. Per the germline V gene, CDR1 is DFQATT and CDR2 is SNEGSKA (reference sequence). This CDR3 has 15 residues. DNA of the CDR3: TGCGGTGCTAGGGTGGAGCGGGGAAGCACAGATACGCAGTATTTT. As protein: CGARVERGSTDTQYF.

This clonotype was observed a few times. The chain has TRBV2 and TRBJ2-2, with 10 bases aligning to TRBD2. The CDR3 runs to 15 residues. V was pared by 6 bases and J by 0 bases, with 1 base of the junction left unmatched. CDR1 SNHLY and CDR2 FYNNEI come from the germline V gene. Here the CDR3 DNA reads TGTGCCAGCAGGGGACTAGCGTCGAACACCGGGGAGCTGTTTTTT. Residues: CASRGLASNTGELFF. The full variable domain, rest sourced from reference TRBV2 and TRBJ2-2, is EPEVTQTPSHQVTQMGQEVILRCVPISNHLYFYWYRQILGQKVEFLVSFYNNEISEKSEIFDDQFSVERPDGSNFTLKIRSTKLEDSAMYFCASRGLASNTGELFFGEGSRLTVL.

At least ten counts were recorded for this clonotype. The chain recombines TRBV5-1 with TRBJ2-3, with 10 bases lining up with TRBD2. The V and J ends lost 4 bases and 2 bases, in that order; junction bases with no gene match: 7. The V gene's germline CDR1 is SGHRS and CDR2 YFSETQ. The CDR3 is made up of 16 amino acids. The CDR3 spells CASSLSSGGYTDTQYF. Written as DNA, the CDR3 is TGCGCCAGCAGCCTGTCTAGCGGGGGCTACACAGATACGCAGTATTTT. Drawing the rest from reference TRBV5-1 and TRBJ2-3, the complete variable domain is KAGVTQTPRYLIKTRGQQVTLSCSPISGHRSVSWYQQTPGQGLQFLFEYFSETQRNKGNFPGRFSGRQFSNSRSEMNVSTLELGDSALYLCASSLSSGGYTDTQYFGPGTRLTVL.

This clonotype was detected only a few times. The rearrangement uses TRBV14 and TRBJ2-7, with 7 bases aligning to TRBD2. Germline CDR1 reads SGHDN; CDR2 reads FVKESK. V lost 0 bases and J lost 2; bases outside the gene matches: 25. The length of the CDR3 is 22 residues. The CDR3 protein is CASSQDAQRGLAGTKNTYEQYF. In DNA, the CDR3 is TGTGCCAGCAGCCAAGATGCGCAGCGGGGACTGGCGGGGACCAAAAACACCTACGAGCAGTACTTC.

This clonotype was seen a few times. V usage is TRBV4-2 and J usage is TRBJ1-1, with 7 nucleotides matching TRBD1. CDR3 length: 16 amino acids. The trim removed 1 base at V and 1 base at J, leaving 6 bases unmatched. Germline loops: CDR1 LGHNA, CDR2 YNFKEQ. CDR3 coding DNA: TGTGCCAGCAGCCAAGGACAGGGCCTGACGAACACTGAAGCTTTCTTT. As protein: CASSQGQGLTNTEAFF.

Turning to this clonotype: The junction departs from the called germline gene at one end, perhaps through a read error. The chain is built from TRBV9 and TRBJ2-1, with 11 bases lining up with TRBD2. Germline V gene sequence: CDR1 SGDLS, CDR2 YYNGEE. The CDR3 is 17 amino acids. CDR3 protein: CASGVGTSGGDYNEQFF. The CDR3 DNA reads TGTGCCAGCGGCGTAGGAACTAGCGGGGGTGACTACAATGAGCAGTTCTTC.

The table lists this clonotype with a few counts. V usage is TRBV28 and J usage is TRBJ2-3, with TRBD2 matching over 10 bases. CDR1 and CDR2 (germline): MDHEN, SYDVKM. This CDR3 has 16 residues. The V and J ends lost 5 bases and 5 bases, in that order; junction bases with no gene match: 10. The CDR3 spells CASSRGSGGAEDTQYF. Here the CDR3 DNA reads TGTGCCAGCAGTCGGGGAAGCGGGGGGGCCGAAGATACGCAGTATTTT.

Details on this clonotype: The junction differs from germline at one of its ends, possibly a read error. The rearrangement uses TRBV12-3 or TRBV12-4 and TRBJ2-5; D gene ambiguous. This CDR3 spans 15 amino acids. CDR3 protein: CAGSFVSSVGYEQYF. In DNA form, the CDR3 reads TGTGCCGGCAGTTTCGTCTCGAGCGTAGGGTATGAGCAGTACTTC.

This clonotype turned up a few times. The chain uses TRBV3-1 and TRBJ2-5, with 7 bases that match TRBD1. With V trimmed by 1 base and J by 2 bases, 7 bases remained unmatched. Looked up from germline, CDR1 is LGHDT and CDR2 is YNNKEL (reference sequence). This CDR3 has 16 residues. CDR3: CASSQVGDSYQETQYF. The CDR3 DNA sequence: TGTGCCAGCAGCCAAGTGGGGGACAGTTATCAAGAGACCCAGTACTTC.

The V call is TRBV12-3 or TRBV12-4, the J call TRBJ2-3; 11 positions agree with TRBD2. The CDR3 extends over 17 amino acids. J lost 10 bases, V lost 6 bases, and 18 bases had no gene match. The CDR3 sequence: CASRGRLAGPTQVSQYF. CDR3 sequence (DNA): TGTGCCAGCAGGGGAAGACTAGCGGGGCCGACCCAGGTTTCGCAGTATTTT.

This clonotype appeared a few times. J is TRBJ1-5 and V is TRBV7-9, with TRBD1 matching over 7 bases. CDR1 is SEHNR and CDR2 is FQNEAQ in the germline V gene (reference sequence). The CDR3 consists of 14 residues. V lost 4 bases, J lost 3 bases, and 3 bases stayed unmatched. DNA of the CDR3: TGTGCCAGCAGCTACGGGACAGCCAATCAGCCCCAGCATTTT. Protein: CASSYGTANQPQHF.

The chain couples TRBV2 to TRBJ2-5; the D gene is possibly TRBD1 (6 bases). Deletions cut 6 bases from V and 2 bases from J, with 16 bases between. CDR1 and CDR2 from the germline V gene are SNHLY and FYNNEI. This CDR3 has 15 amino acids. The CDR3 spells CASSLDRIPQETQYF. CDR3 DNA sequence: TGTGCCAGCAGCCTAGACAGGATTCCTCAAGAGACCCAGTACTTC.

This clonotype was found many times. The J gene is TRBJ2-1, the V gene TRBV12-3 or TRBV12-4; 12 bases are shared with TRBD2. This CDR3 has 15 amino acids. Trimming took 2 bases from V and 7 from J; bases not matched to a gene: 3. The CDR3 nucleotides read TGTGCCAGCAGTTTATCTAGCGGGGGGGCTAATGAGCAGTTCTTC. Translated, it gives CASSLSSGGANEQFF.

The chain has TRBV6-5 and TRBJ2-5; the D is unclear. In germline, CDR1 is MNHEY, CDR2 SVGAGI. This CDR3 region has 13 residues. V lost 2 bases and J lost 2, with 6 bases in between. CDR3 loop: CASSYGRQETQYF. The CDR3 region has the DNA TGTGCCAGCAGTTACGGCAGGCAAGAGACCCAGTACTTC.

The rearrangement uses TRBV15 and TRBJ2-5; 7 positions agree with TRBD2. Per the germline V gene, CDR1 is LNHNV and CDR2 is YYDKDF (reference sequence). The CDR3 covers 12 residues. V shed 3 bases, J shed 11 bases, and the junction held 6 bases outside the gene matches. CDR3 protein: CATSSGRREQYF. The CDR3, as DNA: TGTGCCACCAGCAGTGGTAGGCGGGAGCAGTACTTC. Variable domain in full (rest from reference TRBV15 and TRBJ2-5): DAMVIQNPRYQVTQFGKPVTLSCSQTLNHNVMYWYQQKSSQAPKLLFHYYDKDFNNEADTPDNFQSRRPNTSFCFLDIRSPGLGDTAMYLCATSSGRREQYFGPGTRLLVL.

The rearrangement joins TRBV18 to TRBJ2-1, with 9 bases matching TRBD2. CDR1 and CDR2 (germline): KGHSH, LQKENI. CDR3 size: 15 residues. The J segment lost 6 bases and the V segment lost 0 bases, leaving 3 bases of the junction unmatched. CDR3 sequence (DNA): TGTGCCAGCTCACCACCGACTAGCGGTACCAATGAGCAGTTCTTC. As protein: CASSPPTSGTNEQFF.

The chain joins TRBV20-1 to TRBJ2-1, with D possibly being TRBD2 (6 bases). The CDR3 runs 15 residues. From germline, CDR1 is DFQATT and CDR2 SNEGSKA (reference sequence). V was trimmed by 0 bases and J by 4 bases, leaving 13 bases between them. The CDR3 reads CSARDWLARYNEQFF. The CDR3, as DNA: TGCAGTGCTAGAGATTGGCTAGCGCGTTACAATGAGCAGTTCTTC.

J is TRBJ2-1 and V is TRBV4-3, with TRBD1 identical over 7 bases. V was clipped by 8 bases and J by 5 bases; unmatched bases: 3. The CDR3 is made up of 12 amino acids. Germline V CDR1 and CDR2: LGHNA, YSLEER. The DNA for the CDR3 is TGCGCCAGCCGGGACAGCCACAATGAGCAGTTCTTC. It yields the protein CASRDSHNEQFF.

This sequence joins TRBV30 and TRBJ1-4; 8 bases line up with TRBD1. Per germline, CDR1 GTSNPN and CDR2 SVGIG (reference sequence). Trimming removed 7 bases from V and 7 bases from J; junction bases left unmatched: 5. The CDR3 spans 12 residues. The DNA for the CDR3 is TGTGCCTCGACAGGGGACGGTGAAAAACTGTTTTTT. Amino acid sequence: CASTGDGEKLFF.

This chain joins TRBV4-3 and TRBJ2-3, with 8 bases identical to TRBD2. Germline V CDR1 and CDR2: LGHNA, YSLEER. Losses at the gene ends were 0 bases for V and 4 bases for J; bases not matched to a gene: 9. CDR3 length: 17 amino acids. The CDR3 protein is CASSQDWRGGGSDTQYF. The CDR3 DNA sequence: TGCGCCAGCAGCCAAGATTGGCGTGGCGGGGGGTCAGATACGCAGTATTTT.

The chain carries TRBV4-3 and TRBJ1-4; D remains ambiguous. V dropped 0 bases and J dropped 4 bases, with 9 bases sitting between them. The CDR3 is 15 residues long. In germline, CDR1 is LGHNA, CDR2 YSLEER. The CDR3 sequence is CASSQDYTDNEKLFF. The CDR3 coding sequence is TGCGCCAGCAGCCAAGATTACACAGATAATGAAAAACTGTTTTTT.

For the CDR3, the DNA is TGCAGTGCCTCAGCCGGGCTGGTCGATCACGATGAGCAGTTCTTC. Translating gives CSASAGLVDHDEQFF. The genes are TRBV20-1 and TRBJ2-1; D uncertain. Trimming removed 6 bases from V and 8 bases from J, with 23 bases in between. Germline-derived CDR1 and CDR2 are DFQATT and SNEGSKA (reference sequence). This CDR3 has 15 residues.

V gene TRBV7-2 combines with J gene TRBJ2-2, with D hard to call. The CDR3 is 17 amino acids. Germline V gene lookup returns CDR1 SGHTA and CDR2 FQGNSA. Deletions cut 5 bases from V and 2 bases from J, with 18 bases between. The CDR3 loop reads CASSTQGNVGNTGELFF. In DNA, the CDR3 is TGTGCCAGCAGCACCCAAGGGAATGTGGGCAACACCGGGGAGCTGTTTTTT.

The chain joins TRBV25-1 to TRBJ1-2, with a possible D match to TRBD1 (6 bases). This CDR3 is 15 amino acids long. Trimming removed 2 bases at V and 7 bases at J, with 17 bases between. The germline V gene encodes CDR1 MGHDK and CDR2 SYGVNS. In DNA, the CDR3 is TGTGCCAGCAGTGAAGGGTGGGGGGGCCTAAGTGGCTACACCTTC. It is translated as CASSEGWGGLSGYTF.